These 27 T cell receptor beta chains were sequenced from one sample in a study of shared clonotypes between healthy human individuals. Method: immunoSEQ multiplex PCR; TCRdb's copy keeps in-frame clones and lacks some. This sample has more than 2 million clones, with approximately 95% found just once. The sample consisted of naive CD4+ T cells sorted from blood. Stated subset: CD45RA+ positively selected. These TCRs come from a man aged 18 to 29 in good health.

A word on this clone: This same CDR3 is encoded by further DNA sequences in the sample. The chain couples TRBV9 to TRBJ1-1; D is unresolved. The ends were cut back, 0 bases at V and 1 base at J, with 7 bases in the middle. The CDR3 is 14 amino acids. Per the germline V gene, CDR1 is SGDLS and CDR2 is YYNGEE. CDR3 DNA: TGTGCCAGCAGCGTAGGTGAGGGGAACACTGAAGCTTTCTTT. Protein: CASSVGEGNTEAFF.

This clone came up once. The chain couples TRBV6-5 to TRBJ1-2; tentatively, D is TRBD1 (5 bases). V gave up 6 bases and J gave up 3 bases, with 11 bases separating them. CDR3 length: 13 residues. Per the germline V gene, CDR1 is MNHEY and CDR2 is SVGAGI. The CDR3 coding sequence is TGTGCCAGCAGAGGGGACGGACACTATGGCTACACCTTC. This gives the protein CASRGDGHYGYTF.

V and J are TRBV28 and TRBJ1-2, with D uncertain. The V end was cut by 3 bases, the J end by 7 bases, with 6 bases between. The V gene's germline CDR1 is MDHEN and CDR2 SYDVKM. This CDR3 has 11 amino acids. The CDR3 bases are TGTGCCAGCAGTTTCGGTCTTGGCTACACCTTC. Encoded protein: CASSFGLGYTF.

The chain links TRBV29-1 to TRBJ1-6; D possibly corresponds to TRBD1 (5 bases). Germline CDR1 and CDR2: SQVTM and ANQGSEA. V shed 7 bases and J shed 5 bases, with 12 bases lying between them. This CDR3 contains 13 residues. The CDR3 sequence: CSAVTDNNSPLHF. The DNA of the CDR3 is TGCAGCGCAGTGACGGACAATAATTCACCCCTCCACTTT.

This clone has just one count. The chain recombines TRBV5-6 with TRBJ2-7; no clear D gene. Trimming cost V 6 bases and J 2 bases, with 18 bases left between them. The CDR3 runs to 15 residues. Germline assignment: CDR1 SGHDT and CDR2 YYEEEE. Here the CDR3 reads CASTAMGLTPYEQYF. The CDR3 coding sequence is TGTGCCAGCACCGCAATGGGTCTAACTCCCTACGAGCAGTACTTC. Drawing the rest from reference TRBV5-6 and TRBJ2-7, the complete variable domain is DAGVTQSPTHLIKTRGQQVTLRCSPKSGHDTVSWYQQALGQGPQFIFQYYEEEERQRGNFPDRFSGHQFPNYSSELNVNALLLGDSALYLCASTAMGLTPYEQYFGPGTRLTVT.

About this clone: Other DNA sequences of this sample code for an identical CDR3. V is TRBV2 and J is TRBJ1-4; the D is unclear. The V end was cut by 3 bases, the J end by 8 bases, with 4 bases between. CDR1 SNHLY and CDR2 FYNNEI come from the germline V gene. The CDR3 has 11 residues. The CDR3 DNA reads as TGTGCCAGCAGTGAGGGAGAAAAACTGTTTTTT. It is translated as CASSEGEKLFF.

This chain connects TRBV13 to TRBJ2-7; D gene ambiguous. The germline gives CDR1 PRHDT, CDR2 FYEKMQ (reference sequence). The CDR3 runs 14 residues. The ends were cut back, 5 bases at V and 3 bases at J, with 14 bases in the middle. The CDR3 loop is CASSPVDSVYEQYF. CDR3 sequence (DNA): TGTGCCAGCAGCCCCGTGGATTCCGTCTACGAGCAGTACTTC.

The rearrangement links TRBV28 to TRBJ2-5; 9 bases fit TRBD1. There are 18 residues in the CDR3. Germline assignment: CDR1 MDHEN and CDR2 SYDVKM. The V gene end was trimmed by 4 bases and the J gene end by 5 bases; junction bases not matched to a gene: 17. The CDR3 reads CASSYGEGTGIYVETQYF. DNA of the CDR3: TGTGCCAGCAGTTATGGGGAGGGGACAGGGATTTATGTGGAGACCCAGTACTTC.

The chain is built from TRBV28 and TRBJ1-5; D might be TRBD1 (6 bases). Per the germline V gene, CDR1 is MDHEN and CDR2 is SYDVKM. The CDR3 runs to 15 residues. V gave up 4 bases and J gave up 5 bases, with 15 bases separating them. CDR3 DNA sequence: TGTGCCAGCAGTTCACCCAGACAGGTCTATCAGCCCCAGCATTTT. Its protein product is CASSSPRQVYQPQHF.

This sequence joins TRBV30 and TRBJ2-2, with 7 bases identical to TRBD2. J was trimmed by 2 bases and V by 0 bases; bases with no gene match: 9. The germline V gene has CDR1 GTSNPN and CDR2 SVGIG (reference sequence). This CDR3 is built from 17 residues. The CDR3 DNA follows: TGTGCCTGGAGTGTACCTAAAAGCGGGGTAAACACCGGGGAGCTGTTTTTT. Amino acid sequence: CAWSVPKSGVNTGELFF.

This chain links TRBV7-8 with TRBJ1-5; D gene ambiguous. The CDR3 has 12 residues. With 1 base removed from V and 3 bases from J, the gap between germline ends came to 1 base. CDR1 SGHVS and CDR2 FQNEAQ come from the germline V gene. DNA for the CDR3: TGTGCCAGCAGCTTAGACAATCAGCCCCAGCATTTT. Protein: CASSLDNQPQHF.

The V gene is TRBV15, the J gene TRBJ2-3, with TRBD2 matching 11 bases. Trimming took 0 bases from V and 6 from J; bases not matched to a gene: 8. The CDR3 is made up of 17 amino acids. Germline V gene data show CDR1 as LNHNV and CDR2 as YYDKDF (reference sequence). The CDR3 bases are TGTGCCACCAGCAGAGAGGCGGGACTAGCGGTCAGGGATACGCAGTATTTT. It codes for CATSREAGLAVRDTQYF.

The chain recombines TRBV21-1 with TRBJ1-3; the D segment call TRBD1 is taken from the table without a DNA check. TRBV21-1 is described as a pseudogene. This CDR3 comprises 17 residues. The CDR3 sequence is CASSKEGERGSGNTIYF. In nucleotides, the CDR3 is TGTGCCAGCAGCAAAGAGGGGGAAAGGGGGTCTGGAAACACCATATATTTT.

V gene TRBV30 combines with J gene TRBJ1-1, with D uncertain. Trimming removed 5 bases from V and 8 bases from J, with 12 bases in between. The length of the CDR3 is 11 residues. Germline CDR1 reads GTSNPN; CDR2 reads SVGIG (reference sequence). CDR3 DNA sequence: TGTGCCTGGGCCCGGGGAAACGAAGCTTTCTTT. Translated, it gives CAWARGNEAFF. Drawing the rest from reference TRBV30 and TRBJ1-1, the complete variable domain is SQTIHQWPATLVQPVGSPLSLECTVEGTSNPNLYWYRQAAGRGLQLLFYSVGIGQISSEVPQNLSASRPQDRQFILSSKKLLLSDSGFYLCAWARGNEAFFGQGTRLTVV.

The rearrangement links TRBV30 to TRBJ2-4; 8 nucleotides agree with TRBD2. The V gene end was trimmed by 6 bases and the J gene end by 4 bases; junction bases not matched to a gene: 5. The germline V gene has CDR1 GTSNPN and CDR2 SVGIG (reference sequence). CDR3 length equals 13 residues. The CDR3 DNA sequence: TGTGCCTGCGGGAGGGCCGAGAAAAACATTCAGTACTTC. Amino acid sequence: CACGRAEKNIQYF.

The genes are TRBV5-1 and TRBJ1-1; D not certain. The CDR3 is made up of 15 amino acids. The germline V gene encodes CDR1 SGHRS and CDR2 YFSETQ. V lost 0 bases and J 0 bases, leaving 9 bases between the germline ends. CDR3 nucleotides: TGCGCCAGCAGCTTGGCTCCTAGCATGAACACTGAAGCTTTCTTT. It translates to CASSLAPSMNTEAFF.

This chain links TRBV5-4 with TRBJ1-1, with TRBD1 matching 7 bases. Germline trimming cut 6 bases from V and 0 bases from J; bases unmatched to any gene: 8. The CDR3 runs 15 residues. CDR1 and CDR2 from the germline V gene are SGHNT and YYREEE (reference sequence). The CDR3 DNA follows: TGTGCCAGCAATGCAGGGGGATTCATGAACACTGAAGCTTTCTTT. The encoded protein is CASNAGGFMNTEAFF.

The genes are TRBV2 and TRBJ2-7; the D is unclear. This CDR3 contains 13 residues. Deletions cut 4 bases from V and 3 bases from J, with 10 bases between. Germline CDR1 SNHLY, CDR2 FYNNEI. CDR3 nucleotides: TGTGCCAGCAGTGTTGAGTTGGGCTACGAGCAGTACTTC. Protein sequence: CASSVELGYEQYF. Full variable domain (rest looked up from reference TRBV2 and TRBJ2-7): EPEVTQTPSHQVTQMGQEVILRCVPISNHLYFYWYRQILGQKVEFLVSFYNNEISEKSEIFDDQFSVERPDGSNFTLKIRSTKLEDSAMYFCASSVELGYEQYFGPGTRLTVT.

This rearrangement joins TRBV28 to TRBJ2-7; possible D gene TRBD2, 5 bases. Looked up from germline, CDR1 is MDHEN and CDR2 is SYDVKM. The V and J ends lost 7 bases and 6 bases respectively, with 13 bases between them. The CDR3 runs to 12 residues. The DNA for the CDR3 is TGTGCCAGCACCGTAGAGGGTCGCGAGCAGTACTTC. This sequence encodes CASTVEGREQYF.

The V gene is TRBV19, the J gene TRBJ2-1; the match to TRBD1 covers 10 bases. Germline V gives CDR1 LNHDA, CDR2 SQIVND (reference sequence). The V and J ends lost 3 bases and 8 bases, in that order; junction bases with no gene match: 7. The CDR3 extends over 15 amino acids. The CDR3 sequence is CASSMAGTGVDEQFF. DNA of the CDR3: TGTGCCAGTAGTATGGCCGGGACAGGGGTCGATGAGCAGTTCTTC.

This clone was counted a single time. The V call is TRBV27, the J call TRBJ2-7, with D possibly being TRBD2 (6 bases). V lost 5 bases, J lost 0 bases, and 11 bases lay in between. CDR3 length equals 14 residues. Germline CDR1 MNHEY, CDR2 SMNVEV (reference sequence). CDR3 DNA: TGTGCCAGCAGTCTCCAGCGGGTCTCCTACGAGCAGTACTTC. Translation: CASSLQRVSYEQYF.

J is TRBJ1-1 and V is TRBV5-4, with 8 bases fitting TRBD1. The CDR3 contains 14 residues. Per germline, CDR1 SGHNT and CDR2 YYREEE (reference sequence). Trimming took 4 bases from V and 2 from J; bases not matched to a gene: 4. The CDR3 sequence is CASSPGQGNTEAFF. The DNA for the CDR3 is TGTGCCAGCAGCCCTGGACAGGGCAACACTGAAGCTTTCTTT.

The V call is TRBV19, the J call TRBJ2-1, with 9 bases matching TRBD2. The V and J ends lost 5 bases and 9 bases, in that order; junction bases with no gene match: 11. This CDR3 has 15 residues. Germline CDR1 reads LNHDA; CDR2 reads SQIVND (reference sequence). The CDR3 loop is CASSQGASGMGEQFF. Here the CDR3 DNA reads TGTGCCAGTAGTCAAGGGGCTAGCGGGATGGGTGAGCAGTTCTTC.

This clone was seen only once. The chain links TRBV5-1 to TRBJ1-2, with TRBD1 as a possible D gene (6 bases). CDR3 length equals 15 residues. The germline gives CDR1 SGHRS, CDR2 YFSETQ. V dropped 0 bases and J dropped 2 bases, with 11 bases sitting between them. Here the CDR3 DNA reads TGCGCCAGCAGCTTGGGAGCCACAGGGAACTATGGCTACACCTTC. It yields the protein CASSLGATGNYGYTF.

The V and J genes are TRBV7-2 and TRBJ1-1; possible D gene TRBD1, 6 bases. Germline V gene sequence: CDR1 SGHTA, CDR2 FQGNSA. CDR3 size: 13 residues. Trimming removed 7 bases from V and 10 bases from J, with 19 bases in between. The CDR3 coding sequence is TGTGCCAGCACCCAACTACGGACAGATCGAGCTTTCTTT. It specifies CASTQLRTDRAFF.

The genes are TRBV4-3 and TRBJ2-5; TRBD1 matches 8 bases. The germline V gene has CDR1 LGHNA and CDR2 YSLEER. This CDR3 has 15 amino acids. Trimming cost V 3 bases and J 1 base; bases outside gene matches: 4. CDR3 region: CASSHFTGGQETQYF. The CDR3, as DNA: TGCGCCAGCAGCCATTTCACAGGGGGCCAAGAGACCCAGTACTTC.

This clone was counted a single time. The V gene is TRBV28, the J gene TRBJ2-5, with D perhaps TRBD2 (5 bases). Deletions cut 3 bases from V and 1 base from J, with 9 bases between. CDR1 is MDHEN, CDR2 SYDVKM, per germline. There are 14 residues in the CDR3. CDR3 DNA: TGTGCCAGCAGTTTGTTGAGGGCCCAAGAGACCCAGTACTTC. This codes for CASSLLRAQETQYF.